This entry lists 18 T cell receptor beta chains sequenced from one sample in a study of T and B cells in COVID-19 patients (dated by TCRdb to between 2020 and 2021). TRB repertoires were amplified using about 220-550 ng of genomic DNA isolated from blood. Instrument on record: Illumina MiSeq. Multiplex PCR with BIOMED2 TRB-A/B primer pools was used to amplify the TRB rearrangements. The public reads were run again by TCRdb, first through fastp at Q25 and then through MiXCR, and only productive beta chains were kept. Identical CDR3 protein sequences are pooled into one entry, listed with their most common genes and DNA. The sample table records 13,000 or so distinct CDR3 sequences; 28% of these occur just once. The top ten clones comprise 6.5% to 7% of the sample. The sequenced sample was blood. These receptors all come from a human donor who had recovered from COVID-19.

This clonotype was detected only a few times. The chain carries TRBV24-1 and TRBJ2-5; a possible D gene is TRBD1 (6 bases). Germline-derived CDR1 and CDR2 are KGHDR and SFDVKD. Trimming shortened V by 3 bases and J by 0 bases, and 10 bases separated the two germline ends. The CDR3 sequence is 15 residues long. The CDR3: CATSDIRDNQETQYF. In nucleotides, the CDR3 is TGTGCCACCAGTGATATACGGGACAACCAAGAGACCCAGTACTTC.

This clonotype was seen at least ten times. V usage is TRBV6-5 and J usage is TRBJ1-4; perhaps TRBD1 as D (5 bases). The V end was cut by 2 bases, the J end by 4 bases, with 11 bases between. The CDR3 is 15 residues long. Germline V lookup: CDR1 MNHEY, CDR2 SVGAGI. CDR3 sequence (DNA): TGTGCCAGCAGTTACGGGACGGGGCTTAATGAAAAACTGTTTTTT. It specifies CASSYGTGLNEKLFF.

The rearrangement links TRBV6-5 to TRBJ2-4, with 7 bases fitting TRBD1. The CDR3 length is 16 residues. V was pared by 5 bases and J by 5 bases, with 12 bases of the junction left unmatched. The germline V gene has CDR1 MNHEY and CDR2 SVGAGI. As DNA, the CDR3 is TGTGCCAGCAGTGAAGCCTTTGACAGGGTCCAAAACATTCAGTACTTC. It translates to CASSEAFDRVQNIQYF.

This clonotype was seen a handful of times. V is TRBV10-3 and J is TRBJ1-1; D is unresolved. CDR1 and CDR2 from the germline V gene are ENHRY and SYGVKD. The V gene lost 1 base and the J gene lost 2 bases, with 8 bases spanning the gap. The CDR3 length is 14 residues. The CDR3 bases are TGTGCCATCAGTGAGTGGGCCTCTAACACTGAAGCTTTCTTT. Translation gives CAISEWASNTEAFF.

Remarks on this clonotype: A much bigger clone sits one base away, suggesting this may be a read error. This chain links TRBV6-5 with TRBJ1-2, with D perhaps matching TRBD1 (5 bases). From germline, CDR1 is MNHEY and CDR2 SVGAGI. This CDR3 has 13 amino acids. With 7 bases removed from V and 8 bases from J, the gap between germline ends came to 17 bases. CDR3 DNA: TGTGCCAGCATGATCGACAGCTCCGTGGGCTACACCTTC. Translation: CASMIDSSVGYTF.

By frequency in the sample, this clonotype is medium-sized. The chain carries TRBV27 and TRBJ2-2, with 12 bases lining up with TRBD2. The CDR3 contains 18 residues. V dropped 5 bases and J dropped 4; count of bases not matched to a gene: 11. Germline V gene data show CDR1 as MNHEY and CDR2 as SMNVEV (reference sequence). The CDR3 loop reads CASSASGLAGRGTGELFF. For the CDR3, the DNA is TGTGCCAGCAGTGCTTCCGGACTAGCGGGAAGGGGCACCGGGGAGCTGTTTTTT.

In its sample, this clonotype was seen many times. The V gene is TRBV10-3, the J gene TRBJ1-2; tentative D call: TRBD1 (5 bases). Germline V gene sequence: CDR1 ENHRY, CDR2 SYGVKD. Trimming left V 4 bases short and J 6 bases short, with 12 bases between. The length of the CDR3 is 13 residues. In DNA, the CDR3 is TGTGCCATCAGTGCGGGGCGATGGGATGGCTACACCTTC. Translated, it gives CAISAGRWDGYTF.

The chain recombines TRBV30 with TRBJ2-1, with D perhaps TRBD1 or TRBD2 (6 bases each). Germline CDR1 is GTSNPN and CDR2 is SVGIG (reference sequence). The CDR3 sequence is 14 residues long. Deletions cut 2 bases from V and 4 bases from J, with 12 bases between. CDR3 nucleotide sequence: TGTGCCTGGAGTTCGGGGGCGACATACAATGAGCAGTTCTTC. Its translation: CAWSSGATYNEQFF. The whole variable domain, filled in from reference TRBV30 and TRBJ2-1, reads SQTIHQWPATLVQPVGSPLSLECTVEGTSNPNLYWYRQAAGRGLQLLFYSVGIGQISSEVPQNLSASRPQDRQFILSSKKLLLSDSGFYLCAWSSGATYNEQFFGPGTRLTVL.

In its sample, this clonotype was seen many times. The V gene is TRBV6-5, the J gene TRBJ2-5; possible D gene TRBD1, 5 bases. The V gene's germline CDR1 is MNHEY and CDR2 SVGAGI. The CDR3 has 14 amino acids. Trimming removed 0 bases from V and 3 bases from J, with 8 bases in between. In DNA form, the CDR3 reads TGTGCCAGCAGTTACTCAGGGGCCGAAGAGACCCAGTACTTC. Translation: CASSYSGAEETQYF.

This clonotype counts as medium-sized. The chain combines TRBV13 with TRBJ2-5; 7 positions match TRBD2. The CDR3 covers 15 residues. From germline, CDR1 is PRHDT and CDR2 FYEKMQ (reference sequence). V shed 2 bases, J shed 4 bases, and the junction held 7 bases outside the gene matches. The chain's CDR3 is CASSLTAGSGETQYF. The CDR3 DNA follows: TGTGCCAGCAGCTTAACAGCGGGGAGTGGAGAGACCCAGTACTTC.

By proportion, this clonotype is medium-sized (0.01 to 0.1%). The gene calls are TRBV5-6 and TRBJ2-7, with D unresolved. Deletions cut 0 bases from V and 2 bases from J, with 12 bases between. The CDR3 covers 15 residues. Germline V gene sequence: CDR1 SGHDT, CDR2 YYEEEE. The CDR3 region is CASSLAGGSTYEQYF. In DNA form, the CDR3 reads TGTGCCAGCAGCTTGGCCGGTGGATCTACCTACGAGCAGTACTTC. Based on the CDR3 plus reference TRBV5-6 and TRBJ2-7, the full variable domain is DAGVTQSPTHLIKTRGQQVTLRCSPKSGHDTVSWYQQALGQGPQFIFQYYEEEERQRGNFPDRFSGHQFPNYSSELNVNALLLGDSALYLCASSLAGGSTYEQYFGPGTRLTVT.

The sample holds many counts of this clonotype. J is TRBJ2-5 and V is TRBV7-6; unclear D gene. From germline, CDR1 is SGHVS and CDR2 FNYEAQ. V shed 2 bases and J shed 2 bases, with 9 bases lying between them. The CDR3 extends over 14 amino acids. CDR3 protein: CASSLSHQQETQYF. The DNA of the CDR3 is TGTGCCAGCAGCTTAAGCCACCAACAAGAGACCCAGTACTTC.

V and J are TRBV7-9 and TRBJ2-5; D ambiguous. V lost 3 bases to trimming and J lost 0 bases, with 8 bases between them. Germline CDR1 and CDR2: SEHNR and FQNEAQ (reference sequence). The CDR3 spans 14 residues. The chain's CDR3 is CASSFSGNQETQYF. Written as DNA, the CDR3 is TGTGCCAGCAGCTTTTCCGGCAACCAAGAGACCCAGTACTTC.

This clonotype is medium-sized by share. The rearrangement uses TRBV19 and TRBJ2-5, with D possibly TRBD2 on 6 matching bases. The CDR3 has 15 amino acids. V lost 2 bases to trimming and J lost 4 bases, with 14 bases between them. Germline CDR1 and CDR2: LNHDA and SQIVND (reference sequence). The CDR3 sequence: CASSIRGFDGETQYF. DNA for the CDR3: TGTGCCAGTAGTATACGGGGGTTTGATGGAGAGACCCAGTACTTC.

This clonotype was detected only a few times. This sequence joins TRBV6-5 and TRBJ1-1, with D uncertain. CDR1 is MNHEY and CDR2 is SVGAGI in the germline V gene. Trimming took 0 bases from V and 0 from J, leaving 8 bases between them. The CDR3 spans 15 residues. CDR3 coding DNA: TGTGCCAGCAGTTACTCGATCGTAGTGAACACTGAAGCTTTCTTT. Residues: CASSYSIVVNTEAFF.

The chain links TRBV21-1 to TRBJ1-6; TRBD1, as called in the table, went unchecked against the DNA. TRBV21-1 is recorded as a pseudogene. This CDR3 spans 15 amino acids. As DNA, the CDR3 is TGTGCCAGCAGCAATGGGGGACAGGGTAATTCACCCCTCCACTTT. This gives the protein CASSNGGQGNSPLHF.

This clonotype was recorded at least ten times. The rearrangement uses TRBV15 and TRBJ2-7, with 10 bases lining up with TRBD1. The CDR3 totals 15 residues. Germline values: CDR1 LNHNV, CDR2 YYDKDF (reference sequence). The ends lost 6 bases at V and 7 bases at J; junction bases unmatched: 12. The CDR3 sequence is CATSNGDRGGWEQYF. The CDR3 DNA is TGTGCCACCAGTAATGGGGACAGGGGTGGTTGGGAGCAGTACTTC.

Of note for this clonotype: The junction does not match germline at one end; this may be a read error. This chain joins TRBV30 and TRBJ1-1, with 7 bases matching TRBD1. Germline values: CDR1 GTSNPN, CDR2 SVGIG (reference sequence). The CDR3 runs 12 residues. The CDR3 nucleotides are TGTGTCTGGAGAACAGGGGCAGCACAAGCTTTCTTT. Amino acid sequence: CVWRTGAAQAFF.